The 21 T cell receptor beta chains listed next were all sequenced from one sample in a study of cytomegalovirus exposure and HLA in healthy donors. The PCR made use of 60 Vbeta and 13 Jbeta primers. The protocol was immunoSEQ multiplex PCR, while the TCRdb copy is restricted to in-frame clones and leaves out a portion. The sample lists around 100,000 clones, about 61% seen once, with roughly 8.3% in the top ten. The sample taken for sequencing was PBMCs. The receptor set was obtained from a man aged 18 to 30 in good health and CMV-seropositive.

The J gene is TRBJ1-3, the V gene TRBV6-5; D is perhaps TRBD1 (6 bases). V was clipped by 5 bases and J by 0 bases, with 11 bases between them. The CDR3 has 15 amino acids. CDR1 is MNHEY, CDR2 SVGAGI, per germline. In DNA, the CDR3 is TGTGCCAGCAGTCAGGGGAGCCTCTCTGGAAACACCATATATTTT. Translation gives CASSQGSLSGNTIYF.

The chain recombines TRBV10-3 with TRBJ2-2; perhaps TRBD2 as D (5 bases). Between the trimmed V and J ends, which lost 5 bases and 6 bases, there was a span of 10 bases. CDR1 is ENHRY and CDR2 is SYGVKD in the germline V gene. This CDR3 has 13 residues. CDR3 sequence reads: CAISRGIPGELFF. CDR3 sequence (DNA): TGTGCCATCAGTAGAGGGATCCCCGGGGAGCTGTTTTTT.

The table lists this clone with a count of one. This sequence joins TRBV5-6 and TRBJ1-1; TRBD1 matches at 10 bases. V shed 4 bases, J shed 6 bases, and the junction held 3 bases outside the gene matches. This CDR3 region has 13 residues. Looked up from germline, CDR1 is SGHDT and CDR2 is YYEEEE. The DNA for the CDR3 is TGTGCCAGCAGCGCCGGACAGGGGGCTGAAGCTTTCTTT. Translated, it gives CASSAGQGAEAFF.

The DNA for the CDR3 is TGTGCCAGCTCCCTCGGACAGGGGAGCACCGGGGAGCTGTTTTTT. Translating gives CASSLGQGSTGELFF. The V gene is TRBV18, the J gene TRBJ2-2, with 9 bases aligning to TRBD1. Trimming cost V 6 bases and J 4 bases; bases outside gene matches: 6. Germline V CDR1 and CDR2: KGHSH, LQKENI. This CDR3 region has 15 residues.

This chain connects TRBV9 to TRBJ1-1; no clear D. V was pared by 3 bases and J by 0 bases, with 15 bases between. CDR1 and CDR2 from the germline V gene are SGDLS and YYNGEE. This CDR3 has 16 amino acids. CDR3 residues: CASSDWFGAMNTEAFF. The CDR3 nucleotides are TGTGCCAGCAGCGACTGGTTTGGAGCAATGAACACTGAAGCTTTCTTT. Based on the CDR3 plus reference TRBV9 and TRBJ1-1, the full variable domain is DSGVTQTPKHLITATGQRVTLRCSPRSGDLSVYWYQQSLDQGLQFLIQYYNGEERAKGNILERFSAQQFPDLHSELNLSSLELGDSALYFCASSDWFGAMNTEAFFGQGTRLTVV.

This rearrangement joins TRBV11-2 to TRBJ1-2; D perhaps matches TRBD1 (6 bases). With 1 base removed from V and 5 bases from J, the gap between germline ends came to 17 bases. CDR3 length: 16 residues. Germline V gene sequence: CDR1 SGHAT, CDR2 FQNNGV. The CDR3 loop reads CASSLGSYLQGYGYTF. CDR3 DNA sequence: TGTGCCAGCAGCTTAGGGTCCTATTTACAGGGATATGGCTACACCTTC.

The V and J genes are TRBV27 and TRBJ1-6; D is perhaps TRBD1 (6 bases). The CDR3 sequence is 15 residues long. The ends were cut back, 6 bases at V and 7 bases at J, with 16 bases in the middle. CDR1 and CDR2 (germline): MNHEY, SMNVEV (reference sequence). The CDR3 loop is CASRFGDIPNSPLHF. Written as DNA, the CDR3 is TGTGCCAGCAGATTTGGGGACATTCCGAATTCACCCCTCCACTTT.

The rearrangement joins TRBV27 to TRBJ1-6; 7 nucleotides align to TRBD1. J gave up 9 bases and V 6 bases, and 8 bases lay outside the gene matches. The CDR3 covers 14 residues. Germline values: CDR1 MNHEY, CDR2 SMNVEV (reference sequence). This CDR3 reads CASRTGDPSSPLHF. CDR3 DNA: TGTGCCAGCAGAACAGGGGACCCTTCTTCACCCCTCCACTTT.

The V and J genes are TRBV28 and TRBJ1-6; perhaps TRBD1 as D (5 bases). The CDR3 loop spans 12 amino acids. Germline lookup yields CDR1 MDHEN and CDR2 SYDVKM. The V gene lost 5 bases and the J gene lost 8 bases, with 7 bases spanning the gap. The CDR3 loop reads CASSGGDSPLHF. The CDR3 DNA is TGTGCCAGCAGTGGGGGGGATTCACCCCTCCACTTT.

The chain recombines TRBV5-1 with TRBJ2-5, with D maybe TRBD2 (6 bases). V lost 4 bases to trimming and J lost 0 bases, with 10 bases between them. Germline V gene lookup returns CDR1 SGHRS and CDR2 YFSETQ. The CDR3 sequence is 14 residues long. DNA of the CDR3: TGCGCCAGCAGCCCACGCGGGAACCAAGAGACCCAGTACTTC. Translated, it gives CASSPRGNQETQYF.

The rearrangement links TRBV28 to TRBJ1-5, with 9 positions matching TRBD1. The CDR3 contains 16 residues. CDR1 MDHEN and CDR2 SYDVKM come from the germline V gene. The V gene end was trimmed by 8 bases and the J gene end by 2 bases; junction bases not matched to a gene: 10. CDR3 region: CASLRGGQGGNQPQHF. In DNA form, the CDR3 reads TGTGCCAGCCTACGAGGGGGACAGGGCGGCAATCAGCCCCAGCATTTT.

The chain links TRBV7-9 to TRBJ1-6, with D perhaps TRBD1 (5 bases). CDR1 SEHNR and CDR2 FQNEAQ come from the germline V gene (reference sequence). V was clipped by 7 bases and J by 6 bases, with 16 bases between them. The CDR3 runs 15 residues. Here the CDR3 reads CASTHAGVGNSPLHF. In DNA form, the CDR3 reads TGTGCCAGCACCCATGCGGGGGTCGGTAATTCACCCCTCCACTTT.

The chain is built from TRBV7-9 and TRBJ2-5; D is perhaps TRBD1 (7 bases). Trimming pared 3 bases from V and 3 bases from J, leaving 14 bases between. The V gene's germline CDR1 is SEHNR and CDR2 FQNEAQ (reference sequence). CDR3 size: 15 residues. CDR3 in amino acids: CASSLGGQIKETQYF. DNA of the CDR3: TGTGCCAGCAGCTTGGGGGGACAGATCAAAGAGACCCAGTACTTC.

Written as DNA, the CDR3 is TGCGCCAGCAGCCAAGAACAGGGGTTGAACACTGAAGCTTTCTTT. Translation: CASSQEQGLNTEAFF. V usage is TRBV4-1 and J usage is TRBJ1-1; 7 nucleotides agree with TRBD1. Germline CDR1 and CDR2: MGHRA and YSYEKL. This CDR3 spans 15 amino acids. The trim removed 0 bases at V and 0 bases at J, leaving 1 base unmatched.

A few counts support this clone. The gene calls are TRBV11-2 and TRBJ1-4, with D possibly being TRBD1 (5 bases). Germline loops: CDR1 SGHAT, CDR2 FQNNGV. The length of the CDR3 is 14 residues. Trimming took 2 bases from V and 1 from J, leaving 5 bases between them. Here the CDR3 reads CASSLQGTNEKLFF. In DNA form, the CDR3 reads TGTGCCAGCAGCTTACAGGGAACTAATGAAAAACTGTTTTTT. The full variable domain, rest sourced from reference TRBV11-2 and TRBJ1-4, is EAGVAQSPRYKIIEKRQSVAFWCNPISGHATLYWYQQILGQGPKLLIQFQNNGVVDDSQLPKDRFSAERLKGVDSTLKIQPAKLEDSAVYLCASSLQGTNEKLFFGSGTQLSVL.

The V gene is TRBV19, the J gene TRBJ2-1, with TRBD2 matching over 10 bases. Per the germline V gene, CDR1 is LNHDA and CDR2 is SQIVND (reference sequence). The CDR3 covers 13 residues. The V gene end was trimmed by 8 bases and the J gene end by 7 bases; junction bases not matched to a gene: 5. The chain's CDR3 is CASESGGANEQFF. In DNA form, the CDR3 reads TGTGCCAGTGAGAGCGGGGGGGCAAATGAGCAGTTCTTC.

This chain connects TRBV13 to TRBJ2-1, with 13 positions matching TRBD2. Germline CDR1 reads PRHDT; CDR2 reads FYEKMQ (reference sequence). V trimming: 5 bases; J trimming: 9 bases; junction bases outside the gene matches: 10. This CDR3 is built from 16 residues. CDR3 in amino acids: CASSIRTGTSGVEQFF. The CDR3 DNA reads TGTGCCAGCAGCATACGAACCGGGACTAGCGGGGTTGAGCAGTTCTTC. The variable domain in full, completed from reference TRBV13 and TRBJ2-1, reads AAGVIQSPRHLIKEKRETATLKCYPIPRHDTVYWYQQGPGQDPQFLISFYEKMQSDKGSIPDRFSAQQFSDYHSELNMSSLELGDSALYFCASSIRTGTSGVEQFFGPGTRLTVL.

The CDR3 loop reads CATSRETGEDIQYF. CDR3 in DNA: TGTGCCACCAGCAGAGAGACAGGGGAGGACATTCAGTACTTC. The chain combines TRBV15 with TRBJ2-4, with 8 nucleotides matching TRBD1. Trimming at V came to 0 bases and at J to 8 bases, leaving 3 bases not matched to a gene. CDR1 LNHNV and CDR2 YYDKDF come from the germline V gene (reference sequence). There are 14 residues in the CDR3.

The chain combines TRBV30 with TRBJ2-7, with D unresolved. V shed 4 bases and J shed 7 bases, with 11 bases lying between them. The CDR3 is made up of 11 amino acids. Per germline, CDR1 GTSNPN and CDR2 SVGIG (reference sequence). The CDR3 reads CAWIRLTEQYF. CDR3 sequence (DNA): TGTGCCTGGATTCGACTGACTGAGCAGTACTTC.

The chain uses TRBV10-3 and TRBJ1-1; TRBD1 agrees at 7 bases. Germline V gene data show CDR1 as ENHRY and CDR2 as SYGVKD. Germline trimming cut 0 bases from V and 5 bases from J; bases unmatched to any gene: 12. The CDR3 spans 17 residues. This CDR3 reads CAISESVWRGRETEAFF. The CDR3 DNA follows: TGTGCCATCAGTGAGTCGGTTTGGAGGGGGCGGGAAACTGAAGCTTTCTTT.

The CDR3 sequence is CASSWQGSSYEQYF. The CDR3 DNA sequence: TGTGCCAGCAGTTGGCAGGGGAGCTCCTACGAGCAGTACTTC. The chain links TRBV6-1 to TRBJ2-7, with a weak D call TRBD1 (6 bases). The length of the CDR3 is 14 residues. Germline V CDR1 and CDR2: MNHNS, SASEGT. V gave up 5 bases and J gave up 0 bases, with 11 bases separating them.